This T cell receptor beta chain was identified in a study of cytomegalovirus exposure and HLA in healthy donors. Study findings and constraints: Highest at DRB1 and lowest at HLA-C, TCR association rates differed among HLA loci in a later analysis.

Researchers ran the PCR with 60 Vbeta and 13 Jbeta primers. Using immunoSEQ multiplex PCR, the repertoire was profiled, and TCRdb retains in-frame clones only, with some absent. The sample lists 150,000 to 200,000 clones; roughly 75% were seen once. Germline assignment: CDR1 GTSNPN and CDR2 SVGIG (reference sequence). This CDR3 is 13 amino acids long. Remarks on this clone: The antigen remains undetermined.

Sequencing was carried out using PBMCs. The chain links TRBV30 to TRBJ2-5; 7 bases fit TRBD1. Near its end, the DNA agrees better with TRBJ2-7, so the J call may be wrong. The origin of this receptor is a woman aged 40 to 50 in good health and CMV-seropositive. CDR3 amino acids: CAYNRDSSYEQYF. Written as DNA, the CDR3 is TGTGCCTACAACCGGGACAGCTCTTACGAGCAGTACTTC.